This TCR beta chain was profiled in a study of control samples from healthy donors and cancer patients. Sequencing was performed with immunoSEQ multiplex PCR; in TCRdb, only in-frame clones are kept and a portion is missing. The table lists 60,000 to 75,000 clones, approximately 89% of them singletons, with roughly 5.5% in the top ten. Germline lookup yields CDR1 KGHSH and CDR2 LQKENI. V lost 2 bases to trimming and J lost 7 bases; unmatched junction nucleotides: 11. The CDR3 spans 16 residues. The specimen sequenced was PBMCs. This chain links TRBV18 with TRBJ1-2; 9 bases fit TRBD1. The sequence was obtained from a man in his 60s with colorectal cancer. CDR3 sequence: CASSPERDRAAAGYTF. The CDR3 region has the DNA TGTGCCAGCTCACCAGAACGGGACAGGGCAGCGGCTGGCTACACCTTC.